Below are 17 T cell receptor beta chains sequenced from a single sample in a study of early T cells in non-severe SARS-CoV-2 infection. TCRdb reprocessed the 5' RACE reads with MiXCR, giving one entry per CDR3 protein. The data contain 50,000 to 85,000 distinct CDR3 sequences, approximately 9.1% of them singletons. The sample consisted of whole blood. Receptors were obtained from an adult who was a healthcare worker with PCR-confirmed SARS-CoV-2 infection or an uninfected control (not recorded which).

This clonotype came up a few times. This chain joins TRBV3-1 and TRBJ1-2; D is ambiguous. This CDR3 has 12 residues. CDR1 LGHDT and CDR2 YNNKEL come from the germline V gene (reference sequence). V lost 0 bases and J 8 bases, leaving 7 bases between the germline ends. The CDR3 nucleotides are TGTGCCAGCAGCCAAGATGGGCGGGGCTACACCTTC. This gives the protein CASSQDGRGYTF.

The chain links TRBV6-1 to TRBJ2-5; 12 bases match TRBD2. With V trimmed by 4 bases and J by 1 base, 1 base remained unmatched. The CDR3 is 15 residues long. Germline V lookup: CDR1 MNHNS, CDR2 SASEGT. The DNA of the CDR3 is TGTGCCAGCAGTGGACTAGCGGGAGCCCAAGAGACCCAGTACTTC. It is translated as CASSGLAGAQETQYF.

This clonotype was seen ten or more times. The chain employs TRBV7-2 and TRBJ2-1, with D perhaps assigned TRBD1 or TRBD2 (6 bases each). This CDR3 is 16 amino acids long. The V gene's germline CDR1 is SGHTA and CDR2 FQGNSA. Trimming removed 6 bases from V and 0 bases from J, with 15 bases in between. The CDR3 here is CASRGGGSSSYNEQFF. CDR3 nucleotide sequence: TGTGCCAGCAGAGGAGGGGGGAGCAGCTCCTACAATGAGCAGTTCTTC.

This clonotype was observed at least ten times. The chain recombines TRBV20-1 with TRBJ2-7; 7 nucleotides match TRBD2. Germline V gene lookup returns CDR1 DFQATT and CDR2 SNEGSKA (reference sequence). V lost 3 bases, J lost 12 bases, and 17 bases stayed unmatched. The CDR3 is 14 amino acids. The CDR3 sequence: CSARAWRGNFQPYF. The CDR3, as DNA: TGCAGTGCTAGGGCTTGGCGGGGGAATTTCCAGCCGTACTTC.

This clonotype came up many times. J is TRBJ2-5 and V is TRBV10-1, with D maybe TRBD2 (6 bases). The V gene lost 4 bases and the J gene lost 5 bases, with 14 bases spanning the gap. The germline V gene has CDR1 WNHNN and CDR2 SYGVQD (reference sequence). CDR3 size: 14 residues. CDR3 residues: CASSGTGRGETQYF. CDR3 sequence (DNA): TGCGCCAGCAGTGGGACCGGACGGGGGGAGACCCAGTACTTC.

This clonotype has a count of ten or more. The J gene is TRBJ2-7, the V gene TRBV3-1; D possibly matches TRBD1 or TRBD2 (6 bases each). Trimming removed 10 bases from V and 3 bases from J, with 19 bases in between. CDR1 is LGHDT, CDR2 YNNKEL, per germline (reference sequence). The CDR3 length is 14 residues. The CDR3 nucleotides read TGTGCCACCCGAAAAACGGGGGCTGACTACGAGCAGTACTTC. Translation: CATRKTGADYEQYF.

The CDR3 DNA follows: TGTGCCAGCAGTTCCCCATCTCGGGAGGGGAATTTTCTTGAGCAGTTCTTC. Amino acids: CASSSPSREGNFLEQFF. The chain employs TRBV27 and TRBJ2-1; 8 positions match TRBD2. V lost 4 bases to trimming and J lost 9 bases; unmatched junction nucleotides: 17. The CDR3 has 17 residues. CDR1 MNHEY and CDR2 SMNVEV come from the germline V gene (reference sequence).

V gene TRBV7-8 combines with J gene TRBJ2-2; unclear D gene. The CDR3 totals 13 residues. The V gene's germline CDR1 is SGHVS and CDR2 FQNEAQ. V was shortened by 5 bases and J by 2 bases, with 6 bases between the two germline ends. The CDR3 bases are TGTGCCAGCAGCCCGTATAACACCGGGGAGCTGTTTTTT. It is translated as CASSPYNTGELFF.

In its sample, this clonotype was seen many times. The rearrangement joins TRBV20-1 to TRBJ2-1; TRBD2 agrees at 14 bases. From germline, CDR1 is DFQATT and CDR2 SNEGSKA (reference sequence). J lost 2 bases, V lost 4 bases, and 13 bases had no gene match. The CDR3 spans 19 residues. The CDR3 DNA reads TGCAGTGCTACAAGATTGGGGACTAGCGGGAGTGGGGCCTACAATGAGCAGTTCTTC. Translating gives CSATRLGTSGSGAYNEQFF.

This clonotype is categorized as medium-sized (0.01 to 0.1%). The rearrangement joins TRBV6-4 to TRBJ2-2; 9 bases fit TRBD2. Germline lookup yields CDR1 MRHNA and CDR2 SNTAGT. V shed 0 bases, J shed 4 bases, and the junction held 0 bases outside the gene matches. CDR3 length equals 15 residues. In DNA form, the CDR3 reads TGTGCCAGCAGTGACTCTAGCGGGAGCACCGGGGAGCTGTTTTTT. Encoded protein: CASSDSSGSTGELFF.

The sample holds a few counts of this clonotype. This chain links TRBV7-3 with TRBJ2-7; D assignment may be TRBD1 or TRBD2 (5 bases each). Trimming shortened V by 5 bases and J by 4 bases, and 18 bases separated the two germline ends. CDR1 is SGHTA, CDR2 FQGTGA, per germline. This CDR3 spans 15 amino acids. CDR3 region: CASSPRPGAGYEQYF. CDR3 in DNA: TGTGCCAGCAGCCCTCGACCCGGGGCAGGGTACGAGCAGTACTTC.

The chain carries TRBV19 and TRBJ2-1; D might be TRBD2 (6 bases). The V gene's germline CDR1 is LNHDA and CDR2 SQIVND (reference sequence). CDR3 length: 14 residues. V dropped 8 bases and J dropped 9 bases, with 20 bases sitting between them. CDR3 DNA: TGTGCCAGTGGAAAAGGGACTTCCCTTCCTGAGCAGTTCTTC. This encodes CASGKGTSLPEQFF.

The table lists this clonotype with a few counts. The chain links TRBV10-3 to TRBJ2-5; 7 bases agree with TRBD1. V lost 6 bases to trimming and J lost 4 bases; unmatched junction nucleotides: 8. Germline-derived CDR1 and CDR2 are ENHRY and SYGVKD. The CDR3 has 14 amino acids. The CDR3 loop is CAISTGAGRETQYF. In DNA form, the CDR3 reads TGTGCCATCAGCACAGGGGCAGGGCGAGAGACCCAGTACTTC.

The chain combines TRBV2 with TRBJ1-5; a weak D match, TRBD1 (5 bases). Germline CDR1 reads SNHLY; CDR2 reads FYNNEI. This CDR3 is built from 14 residues. The V gene lost 7 bases and the J gene lost 3 bases, with 13 bases spanning the gap. CDR3 nucleotide sequence: TGTGCCAGCACCCTTGGGGGGGACAATCAGCCCCAGCATTTT. This encodes CASTLGGDNQPQHF.

The chain combines TRBV9 with TRBJ2-3, with 8 bases identical to TRBD1. Germline values: CDR1 SGDLS, CDR2 YYNGEE. This CDR3 comprises 15 residues. V shed 4 bases and J 4 bases; nucleotides not matched to a gene: 8. The CDR3 region has the DNA TGTGCCAGCAGCCCACGGACAGGGACGGCAGATACGCAGTATTTT. Amino acids: CASSPRTGTADTQYF.

This clonotype was counted a few times. The chain couples TRBV27 to TRBJ2-5, with 9 bases fitting TRBD1. CDR3 length equals 15 residues. Germline V lookup: CDR1 MNHEY, CDR2 SMNVEV (reference sequence). Trimming removed 6 bases from V and 4 bases from J; junction bases left unmatched: 9. CDR3 bases: TGTGCCAGCAGCAGAGACAGGGGGTCAACAGAGACCCAGTACTTC. Translation gives CASSRDRGSTETQYF.

This clonotype was seen more than once but under ten times. In nucleotides, the CDR3 is TGCAGCGTTGATAACCGCCTGGGACAGGCTAGCACAGATACGCAGTATTTT. Its translation: CSVDNRLGQASTDTQYF. The V gene is TRBV29-1, the J gene TRBJ2-3, with 8 bases aligning to TRBD1. The CDR3 has 17 amino acids. The V gene end was trimmed by 3 bases and the J gene end by 0 bases; junction bases not matched to a gene: 11. CDR1 is SQVTM, CDR2 ANQGSEA, per germline.